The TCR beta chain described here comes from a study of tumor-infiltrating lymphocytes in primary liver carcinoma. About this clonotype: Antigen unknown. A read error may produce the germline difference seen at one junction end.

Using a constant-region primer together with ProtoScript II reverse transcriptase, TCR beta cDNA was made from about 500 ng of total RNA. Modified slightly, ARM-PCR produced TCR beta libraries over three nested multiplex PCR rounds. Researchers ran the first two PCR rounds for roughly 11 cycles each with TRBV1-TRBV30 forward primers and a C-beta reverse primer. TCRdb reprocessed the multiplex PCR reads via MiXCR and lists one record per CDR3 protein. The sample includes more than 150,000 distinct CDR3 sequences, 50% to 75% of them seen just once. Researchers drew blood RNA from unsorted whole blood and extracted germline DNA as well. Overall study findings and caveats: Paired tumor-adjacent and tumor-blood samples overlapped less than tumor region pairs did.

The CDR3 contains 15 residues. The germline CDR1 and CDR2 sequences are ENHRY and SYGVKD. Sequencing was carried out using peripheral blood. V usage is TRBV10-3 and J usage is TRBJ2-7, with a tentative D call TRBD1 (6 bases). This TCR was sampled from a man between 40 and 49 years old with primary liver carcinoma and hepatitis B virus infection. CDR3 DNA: TGTGGCATCAGGCCAGCCGGGACATTCTCCTACGAGCAGTACTTC. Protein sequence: CGIRPAGTFSYEQYF.